Described below is a single T cell receptor beta chain sequence and its context. The data originate from a study of blood T cell repertoires in COVID-19. Study background: The United States, Italy and Spain were the sources of the acute and convalescent COVID-19 samples. The analysed material was cDNA or gDNA that came from T cells, B-cell-depleted T cells, or PBMCs.

Original analysis: Estimates of nucleated cell counts were drawn from the amplification of reference gene primers. Data came from immunoSEQ multiplex PCR; TCRdb stores just in-frame clones and leaves some out. V, J and clone size derive from that table, while D and trimming were established from the DNA sequence. The sample yields more than 150,000 clones, approximately 87% seen once. This sequence originates from a man aged 35-49 years with active or convalescent COVID-19. Material for sequencing was peripheral blood.

The CDR3 region has the DNA TGTGCCAGCAGCCAAGAGTGGGGGCTGGACAGGAACAATCAGCCCCAGCATTTT. This codes for CASSQEWGLDRNNQPQHF. The chain combines TRBV3-1 (or the pseudogene TRBV3-2) with TRBJ1-5; 7 nucleotides align to TRBD1. Germline V CDR1 and CDR2: LGHDT, YNNKEL (reference sequence). The V and J ends lost 0 bases and 3 bases, in that order; junction bases with no gene match: 11. The CDR3 length is 18 residues.